This entry is about one TCR beta chain. Its antigen is undetermined. Trimming pared 6 bases from V and 9 bases from J, leaving 12 bases between. CDR3 length: 12 residues. CDR1 is KGHSH, CDR2 LQKENI, per germline. This table comes from immunoSEQ multiplex PCR, and its TCRdb copy is limited to in-frame clones, with some not included. Of over 200,000 clones listed, 80% to 90% were seen once; the top ten hold 2.5% to 3.5%. Separate from the roughly 700-subject first cohort was the roughly 120-subject validation cohort, to which the donors belonged. The data were obtained in a study of cytomegalovirus exposure and HLA in healthy donors. Across the study: The approximately 710 first-cohort repertoires and the 95 to 150 validation repertoires shared the same platform, a later analysis reported. Study-wide points: The classifier reportedly diagnosed cytomegalovirus status with high specificity and sensitivity. Specificity of a few CMV-associated chains for CMV antigens was verified in vitro.

The receptor's source is a woman between 18 and 29 years old in good health and CMV-seronegative. What was sequenced was PBMCs. The chain joins TRBV18 to TRBJ2-1; tentative D call: TRBD2 (5 bases). The DNA of the CDR3 is TGTGCCAGCTCTCCGGGGAATCCTGAGCAGTTCTTC. Translated: CASSPGNPEQFF.